Listed below are T cell receptor beta chains from one sample, sequenced in a study of T-cell reconstitution after alpha-beta-depleted transplantation in children. In TCRdb, the PCR reads were re-called with MiXCR into one record per CDR3 protein. This table has 600,000 or so distinct CDR3 sequences, about 21% appearing once. The sequences come from PBMCs, mostly from graft donor cells, collected 360 days after TCRalphabeta/CD19-depleted stem cell transplant. These receptors were collected from a boy under two years old who had a stem cell transplant for acute myeloid leukemia, so the T cells may come from the graft donor. Each CDR3 is given with its conserved first and last residue. The D gene is left open where the match is weak. Clone size is stated in some rows and not others, as once, few, many or a class when expanded.

j_call v_call d_call clone_size cdr3_nt cdr3_aa
TRBJ1-2 TRBV12-3/TRBV12-4 NA NA TGTGCCAGCAGTGACGGGATCCCTGGAGGCTACACCTTC CASSDGIPGGYTF
TRBJ2-1 TRBV12-3/TRBV12-4 NA many TGTGCCAGCAGTTTGTCACGAGAGCAGTTCTTC CASSLSREQFF
TRBJ2-1 TRBV20-1 TRBD2 many TGCAGCGCCCGAGGGCTAGCGGGGGGCAATGAGCAGTTCTTC CSARGLAGGNEQFF
TRBJ2-1 TRBV7-2 NA few TGTGCCAGCAGCTTGGAGAGGAGCAATGAGCAGTTCTTC CASSLERSNEQFF
TRBJ1-1 TRBV29-1 NA few TGCAGCGTTGAAGATTTAGAAGGGGCAATGAACACTGAAGCTTTCTTT CSVEDLEGAMNTEAFF
TRBJ2-2 TRBV12-3/TRBV12-4 TRBD2 NA TGTGCCAGCAGTCCCCGGGGGGGGCAGACCGGGGAGCTGTTTTTT CASSPRGGQTGELFF
TRBJ1-2 TRBV7-2 NA few TGTGCCAGCAGCTTAGCGTGGGGTTCCTATGGCTACACCTTC CASSLAWGSYGYTF
TRBJ1-6 TRBV7-2 NA many TGTGCCAGCAGCTTAGGGGAGGGCTCCTATAATTCACCCCTCCACTTT CASSLGEGSYNSPLHF
TRBJ1-6 TRBV20-1 NA NA TGCAGTGCGGCGTCTGGGGGGGGTCAGAATTCACCCCTCCACTTT CSAASGGGQNSPLHF
TRBJ2-1 TRBV20-1 NA NA TGCAGTGCTCCACAGGGCTACAATGAGCAGTTCTTC CSAPQGYNEQFF
TRBJ2-1 TRBV7-9 TRBD2 NA TGTGCCAGCAGCTTAAAGGGACTAGCGGGGGCCAATGAGCAGTTCTTC CASSLKGLAGANEQFF
TRBJ2-3 TRBV6-5 TRBD1 NA TGTGCCAGCAGTTACTCCGGGACAGGGGATGCAGATACGCAGTATTTT CASSYSGTGDADTQYF
TRBJ1-2 TRBV4-3 NA few TGCGCCAGCAGCCAAGGAACGGGCGGGAACTATGGCTACACCTTC CASSQGTGGNYGYTF
TRBJ2-1 TRBV6-5 TRBD1 many TGTGCCAGCAGACGCGGACAGGGGGACGAAAATGAGCAGTTCTTC CASRRGQGDENEQFF
TRBJ2-5 TRBV12-3/TRBV12-4 TRBD2 few TGTGCCAGCAGCCTCGGACTAGCGGGGCGTTGGGAGTACTTC CASSLGLAGRWEYF
TRBJ1-5 TRBV28 TRBD1 NA TGTGCCAGCAGTCCAGCCTCGGACAGGGGCCCGTATAGCAATCAGCCCCAGCATTTT CASSPASDRGPYSNQPQHF
TRBJ1-2 TRBV12-3/TRBV12-4 TRBD1 few TGTGCCAGCAGGTCGACAGGGGGCGCGGAAGGCTACACCTTC CASRSTGGAEGYTF
TRBJ2-3 TRBV12-3/TRBV12-4 TRBD2 many TGTGCCAGCAGTTTACAACTAGCGGGGCACACAGATACGCAGTATTTT CASSLQLAGHTDTQYF
TRBJ2-3 TRBV29-1 NA few TGCAGCAGTGGCCCGCGGGGTAGCACAGATACGCAGTATTTT CSSGPRGSTDTQYF
TRBJ2-3 TRBV12-3/TRBV12-4 TRBD2 few TGTGCCAGCAGTAGGATTACGGGGGGGCCGACAGATACGCAGTATTTT CASSRITGGPTDTQYF
TRBJ1-3 TRBV12-3/TRBV12-4 TRBD1 NA TGTGCCAGCAGTTCGACAGGGTCTACTGGAAACACCATATATTTT CASSSTGSTGNTIYF
TRBJ1-5 TRBV29-1 TRBD1 NA TGCAGCGTTTCAGGGACAGGGGGAAGGCAGCCCCAGCATTTT CSVSGTGGRQPQHF